The entry below describes one T cell receptor beta chain. The entry originates in a study of blood T cell repertoires in COVID-19. Across the whole study: The United States, Italy and Spain were the sources of the acute and convalescent COVID-19 samples. The cDNA or gDNA used as material had been derived from T cells, B-cell-depleted T cells, or PBMCs.

Per the original data handling: The assay estimated nucleated cells by amplifying reference gene primers. Generated by immunoSEQ multiplex PCR, the TCRdb table keeps only in-frame clones and is missing some. That table gives V, J and clone size, and the DNA gave D and trimming. The sample shows about 350,000 clones, roughly nine tenths of them seen only once. Seattle patients were enrolled while actively infected and followed longitudinally. The V end lost 6 bases, the J end lost 8 bases, and 17 bases lay between the germline ends. The CDR3 length is 14 residues. Germline V CDR1 and CDR2: MNHEY, SVGAGI.

What was sequenced was peripheral blood. The sequence derives from an older woman with COVID-19, enrolled during active disease. This chain connects TRBV6-5 to TRBJ1-3; D gene ambiguous. The CDR3 loop reads CASRRDPGVDTIYF. CDR3 sequence (DNA): TGTGCCAGCAGACGAGACCCCGGGGTTGACACCATATATTTT.